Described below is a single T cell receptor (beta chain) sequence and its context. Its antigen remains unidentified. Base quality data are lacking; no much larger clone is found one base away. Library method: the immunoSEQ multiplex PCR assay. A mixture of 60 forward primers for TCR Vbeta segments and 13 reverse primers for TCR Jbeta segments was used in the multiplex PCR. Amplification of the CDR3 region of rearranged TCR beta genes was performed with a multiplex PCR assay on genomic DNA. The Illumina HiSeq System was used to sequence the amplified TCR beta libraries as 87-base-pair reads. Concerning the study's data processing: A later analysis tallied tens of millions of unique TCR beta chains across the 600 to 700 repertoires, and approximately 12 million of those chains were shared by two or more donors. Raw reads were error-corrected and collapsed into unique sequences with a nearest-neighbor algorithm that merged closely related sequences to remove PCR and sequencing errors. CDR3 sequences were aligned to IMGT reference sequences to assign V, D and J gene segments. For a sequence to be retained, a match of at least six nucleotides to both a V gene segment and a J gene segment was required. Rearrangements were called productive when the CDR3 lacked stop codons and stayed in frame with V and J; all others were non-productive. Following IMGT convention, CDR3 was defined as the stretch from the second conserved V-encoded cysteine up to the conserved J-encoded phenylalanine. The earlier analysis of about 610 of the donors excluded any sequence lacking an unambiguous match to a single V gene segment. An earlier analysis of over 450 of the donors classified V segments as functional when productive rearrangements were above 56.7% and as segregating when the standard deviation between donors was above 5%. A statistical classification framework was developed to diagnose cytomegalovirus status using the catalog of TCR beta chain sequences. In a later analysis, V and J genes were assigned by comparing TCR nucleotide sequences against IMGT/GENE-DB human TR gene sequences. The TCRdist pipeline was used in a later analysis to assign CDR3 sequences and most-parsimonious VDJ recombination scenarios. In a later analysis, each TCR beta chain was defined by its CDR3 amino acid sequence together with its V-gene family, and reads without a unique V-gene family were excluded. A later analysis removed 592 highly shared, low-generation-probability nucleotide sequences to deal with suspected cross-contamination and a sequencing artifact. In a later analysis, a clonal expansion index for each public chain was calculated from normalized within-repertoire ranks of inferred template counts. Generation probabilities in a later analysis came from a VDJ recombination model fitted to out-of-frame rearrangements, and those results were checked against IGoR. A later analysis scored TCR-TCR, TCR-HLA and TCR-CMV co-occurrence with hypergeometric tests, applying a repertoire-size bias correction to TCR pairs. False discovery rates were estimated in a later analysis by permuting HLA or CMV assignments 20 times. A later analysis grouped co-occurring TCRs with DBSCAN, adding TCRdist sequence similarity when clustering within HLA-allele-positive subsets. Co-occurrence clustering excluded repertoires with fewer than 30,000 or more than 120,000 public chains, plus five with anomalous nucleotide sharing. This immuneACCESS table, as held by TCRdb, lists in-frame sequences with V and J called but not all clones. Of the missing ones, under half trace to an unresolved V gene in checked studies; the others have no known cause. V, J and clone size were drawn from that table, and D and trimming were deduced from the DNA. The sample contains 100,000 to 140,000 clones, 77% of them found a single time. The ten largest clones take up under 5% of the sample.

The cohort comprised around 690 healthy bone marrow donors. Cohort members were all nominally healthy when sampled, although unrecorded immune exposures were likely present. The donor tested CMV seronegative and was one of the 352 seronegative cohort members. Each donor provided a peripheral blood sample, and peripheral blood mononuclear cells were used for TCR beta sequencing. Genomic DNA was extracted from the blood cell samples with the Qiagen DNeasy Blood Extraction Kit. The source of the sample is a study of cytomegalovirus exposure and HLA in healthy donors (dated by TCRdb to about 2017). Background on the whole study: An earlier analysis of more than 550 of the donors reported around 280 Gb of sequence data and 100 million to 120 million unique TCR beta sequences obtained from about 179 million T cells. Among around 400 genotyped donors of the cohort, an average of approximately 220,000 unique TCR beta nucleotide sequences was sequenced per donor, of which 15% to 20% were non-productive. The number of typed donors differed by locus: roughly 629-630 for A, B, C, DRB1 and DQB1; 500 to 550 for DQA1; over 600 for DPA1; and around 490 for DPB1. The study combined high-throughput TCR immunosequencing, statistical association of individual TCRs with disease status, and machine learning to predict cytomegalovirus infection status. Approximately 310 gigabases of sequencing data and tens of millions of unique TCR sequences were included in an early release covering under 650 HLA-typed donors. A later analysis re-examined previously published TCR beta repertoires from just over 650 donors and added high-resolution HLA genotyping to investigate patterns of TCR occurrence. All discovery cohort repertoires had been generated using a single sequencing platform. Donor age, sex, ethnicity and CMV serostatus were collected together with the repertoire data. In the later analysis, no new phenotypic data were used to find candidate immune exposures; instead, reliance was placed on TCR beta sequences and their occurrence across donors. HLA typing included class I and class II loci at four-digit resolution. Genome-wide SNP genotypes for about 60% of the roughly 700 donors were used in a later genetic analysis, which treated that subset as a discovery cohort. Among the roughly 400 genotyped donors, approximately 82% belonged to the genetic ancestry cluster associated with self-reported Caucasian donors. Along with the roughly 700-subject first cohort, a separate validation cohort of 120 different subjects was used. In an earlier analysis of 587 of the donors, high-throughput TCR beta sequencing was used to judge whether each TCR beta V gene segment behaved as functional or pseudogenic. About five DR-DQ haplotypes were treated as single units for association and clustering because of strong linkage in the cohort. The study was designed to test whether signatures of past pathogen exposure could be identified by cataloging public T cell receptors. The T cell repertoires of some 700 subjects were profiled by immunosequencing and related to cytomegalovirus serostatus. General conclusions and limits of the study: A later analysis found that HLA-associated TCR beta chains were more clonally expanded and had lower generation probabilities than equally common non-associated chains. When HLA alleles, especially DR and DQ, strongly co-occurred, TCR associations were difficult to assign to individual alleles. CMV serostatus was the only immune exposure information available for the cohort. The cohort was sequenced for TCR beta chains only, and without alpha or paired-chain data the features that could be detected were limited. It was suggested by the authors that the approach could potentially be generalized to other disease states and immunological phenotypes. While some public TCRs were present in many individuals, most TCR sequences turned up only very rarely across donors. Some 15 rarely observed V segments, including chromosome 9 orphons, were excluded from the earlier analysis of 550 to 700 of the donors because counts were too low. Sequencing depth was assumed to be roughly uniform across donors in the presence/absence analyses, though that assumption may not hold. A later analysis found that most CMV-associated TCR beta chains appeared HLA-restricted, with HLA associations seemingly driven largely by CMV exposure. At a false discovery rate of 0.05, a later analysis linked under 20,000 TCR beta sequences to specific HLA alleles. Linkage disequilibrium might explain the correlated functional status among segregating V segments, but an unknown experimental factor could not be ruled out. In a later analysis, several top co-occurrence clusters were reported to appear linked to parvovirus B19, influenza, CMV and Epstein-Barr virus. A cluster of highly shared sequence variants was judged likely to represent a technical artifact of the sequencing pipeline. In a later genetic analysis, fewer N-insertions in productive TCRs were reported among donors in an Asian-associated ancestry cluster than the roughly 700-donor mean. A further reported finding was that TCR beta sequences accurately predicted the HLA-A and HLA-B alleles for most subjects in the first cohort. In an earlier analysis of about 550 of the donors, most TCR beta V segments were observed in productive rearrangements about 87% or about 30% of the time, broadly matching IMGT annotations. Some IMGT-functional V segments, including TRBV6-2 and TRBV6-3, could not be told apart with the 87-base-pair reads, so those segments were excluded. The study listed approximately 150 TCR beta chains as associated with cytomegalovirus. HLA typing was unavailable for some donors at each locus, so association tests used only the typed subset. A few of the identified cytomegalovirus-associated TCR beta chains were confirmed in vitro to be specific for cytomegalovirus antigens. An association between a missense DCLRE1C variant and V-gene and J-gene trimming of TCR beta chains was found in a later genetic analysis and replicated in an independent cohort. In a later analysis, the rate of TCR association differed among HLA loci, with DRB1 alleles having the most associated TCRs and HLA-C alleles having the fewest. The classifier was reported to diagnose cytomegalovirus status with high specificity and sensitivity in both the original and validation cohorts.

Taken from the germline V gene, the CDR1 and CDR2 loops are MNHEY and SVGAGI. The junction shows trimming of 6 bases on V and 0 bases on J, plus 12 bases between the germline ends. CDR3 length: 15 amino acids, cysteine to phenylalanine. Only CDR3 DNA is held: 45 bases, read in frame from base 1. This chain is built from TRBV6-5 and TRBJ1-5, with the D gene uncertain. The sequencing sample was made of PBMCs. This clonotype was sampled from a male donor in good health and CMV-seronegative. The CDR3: CASRTPLYSNQPQHF. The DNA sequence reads TGTGCCAGCAGGACACCTTTGTATAGCAATCAGCCCCAGCATTTT.